The clone carrying this T cell receptor beta chain came up a few times. Its antigen is unidentified. Stable Graves' hyperthyroidism denoted no ophthalmopathy progression over 18 months. From RNA transcripts, TCR beta CDR3 regions were amplified. The study used the HTBI primer set for a first-round RT-PCR of the TCR CDR3. TCRdb itself ran the multiplex PCR reads through MiXCR, one entry per CDR3 protein. The sample holds around 540,000 distinct CDR3 sequences; about 45% are singletons and the top ten take roughly 8.2%. The sample comes from a study of T cells in Graves' hyperthyroidism and ophthalmopathy. Study-level points and caveats: Ophthalmopathy got predicted by the model a median around six months before its onset. Among thyroid clonotypes expanded above 0.001, most also appeared in blood. Ophthalmopathy was told apart from stable hyperthyroidism by a 13 V-J model.

The CDR3 is made up of 13 amino acids. CDR1 SEHNR and CDR2 FQNEAQ come from the germline V gene (reference sequence). Trimming took off 5 bases at V and 3 bases at J, with 10 bases between the two ends. This chain connects TRBV7-9 to TRBJ2-5; D is ambiguous. The sample taken for sequencing was peripheral blood or thyroid tissue (not recorded which). The source of this sequence is a woman aged 18-29 years with Graves' hyperthyroidism. The CDR3 sequence is CASSPRWEETQYF. In nucleotides, the CDR3 is TGTGCCAGCAGCCCCCGGTGGGAAGAGACCCAGTACTTC.